This paragraph reports one T cell receptor beta chain. Antigen specificity is unknown. cDNA libraries for TCR beta contained unique molecular identifiers. When about 1 to 11 million T cells were used, they gave roughly 490,000 cDNA molecules. A single record per CDR3 protein comes from TCRdb applying MiXCR to the PCR reads. The sample holds under 650,000 distinct CDR3 sequences; 44% are singletons and the top ten take 1.7%. The CDR3 runs 15 residues. Per germline, CDR1 MGHRA and CDR2 YSYEKL. The ends were cut back, 0 bases at V and 2 bases at J, with 10 bases in the middle. The entry originates in a study of post-analysis software for immune sequencing data. Study summary: Courses of disease covered relapsing-remitting, secondary progressive and progressive-relapsing multiple sclerosis. The study, taken as a whole, reports: TRBV5-6, TRBV5-1 and TRBV20-1 belonged to a set of five TRBV segments that were more frequent in patients than controls. Diversity measured as normalized Chao1 was significantly lower in multiple sclerosis patients than in controls. Same-batch samples co-clustered strongly by F measure.

The sequence was obtained from a girl aged 10 to 17 with multiple sclerosis. J is TRBJ1-1 and V is TRBV4-1; D is undetermined. Sequencing was done on a sample of blood. The chain's CDR3 is CASSQDLADNTEAFF. CDR3 bases: TGCGCCAGCAGCCAAGATTTGGCGGACAACACTGAAGCTTTCTTT.